The T cell receptor (beta chain) under discussion was sequenced for a study of PD-1 blockade in classical Hodgkin lymphoma. The overall study: Nivolumab dosing for patients was 3 mg/kg, administered intravenously every 2 weeks.

Every patient was affected by relapse after autologous stem cell transplantation, while exposure to brentuximab vedotin was not uniform. Best overall response was complete response, partial response or progressive disease in these relapsed/refractory classical Hodgkin lymphoma patients. Study-wide findings and caveats: Newly diagnosed patients had baseline TCR diversity that was reportedly lower than that of healthy donors. Newly diagnosed and completely responding patients shared comparable baseline diversity.

Profiling relied on immunoSEQ multiplex PCR, and the TCRdb table lists in-frame clones only, not all of them. Of tens of thousands of clones listed, 70% to 90% are singletons. This CDR3 has 15 residues. The trim removed 6 bases at V and 5 bases at J, leaving 7 bases unmatched. In germline, CDR1 is MNHEY, CDR2 SVGAGI. On this clone: Its target is not known.

The source was peripheral blood mononuclear cells (PBMCs), collected before the second cycle of nivolumab. V and J are TRBV6-5 and TRBJ1-4; 9 positions match TRBD1. This receptor was identified in a human donor with classical Hodgkin lymphoma. CDR3 residues: CASRRQGEGNEKLFF. As DNA, the CDR3 is TGTGCCAGCAGGCGACAGGGGGAAGGGAATGAAAAACTGTTTTTT.